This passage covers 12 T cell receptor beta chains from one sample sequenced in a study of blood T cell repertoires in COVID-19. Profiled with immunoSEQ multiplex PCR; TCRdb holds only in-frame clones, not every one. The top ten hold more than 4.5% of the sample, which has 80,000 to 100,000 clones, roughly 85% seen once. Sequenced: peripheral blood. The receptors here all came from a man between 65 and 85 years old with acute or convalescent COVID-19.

The CDR3 sequence is CAIDRGGLMNTEAFF. CDR3 nucleotides: TGTGCCATCGACAGGGGTGGGTTGATGAACACTGAAGCTTTCTTT. V and J are TRBV28 and TRBJ1-1; 8 bases match TRBD1. The V and J ends lost 10 bases and 0 bases, in that order; junction bases with no gene match: 10. This CDR3 has 15 amino acids. Germline values: CDR1 MDHEN, CDR2 SYDVKM.

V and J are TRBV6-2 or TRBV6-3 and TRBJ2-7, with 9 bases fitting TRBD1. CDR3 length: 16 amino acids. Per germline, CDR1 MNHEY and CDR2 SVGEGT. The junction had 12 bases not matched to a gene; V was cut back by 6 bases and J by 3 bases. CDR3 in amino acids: CASSSVGQGLDYEQYF. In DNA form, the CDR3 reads TGTGCCAGCAGCTCCGTCGGACAGGGGTTGGACTACGAGCAGTACTTC.

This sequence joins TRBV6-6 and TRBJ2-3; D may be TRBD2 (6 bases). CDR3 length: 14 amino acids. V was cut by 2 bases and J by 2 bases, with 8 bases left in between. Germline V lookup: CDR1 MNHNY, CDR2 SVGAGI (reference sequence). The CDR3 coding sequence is TGTGCCAGCAGTTACCGGGGGAACACAGATACGCAGTATTTT. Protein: CASSYRGNTDTQYF.

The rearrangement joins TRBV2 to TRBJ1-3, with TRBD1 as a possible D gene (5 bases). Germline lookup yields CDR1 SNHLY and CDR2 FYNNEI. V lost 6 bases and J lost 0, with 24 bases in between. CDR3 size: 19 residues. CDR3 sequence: CASSDPPWGGIASGNTIYF. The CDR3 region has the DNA TGTGCCAGCAGCGATCCGCCGTGGGGGGGAATTGCCTCTGGAAACACCATATATTTT.

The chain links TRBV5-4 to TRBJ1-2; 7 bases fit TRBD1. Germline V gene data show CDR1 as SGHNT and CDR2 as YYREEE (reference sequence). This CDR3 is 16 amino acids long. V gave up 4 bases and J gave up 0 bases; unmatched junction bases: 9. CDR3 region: CASSLRQGDANYGYTF. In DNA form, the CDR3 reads TGTGCCAGCAGCCTACGACAGGGCGACGCTAACTATGGCTACACCTTC.

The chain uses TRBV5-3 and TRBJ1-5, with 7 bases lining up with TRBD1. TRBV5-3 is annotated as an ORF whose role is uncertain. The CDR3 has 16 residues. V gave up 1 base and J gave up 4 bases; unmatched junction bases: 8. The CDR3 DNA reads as TGTGCCAGAAGCTTGTTTAGGGGGCTAAGGAATCAGCCCCAGCATTTT. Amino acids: CARSLFRGLRNQPQHF.

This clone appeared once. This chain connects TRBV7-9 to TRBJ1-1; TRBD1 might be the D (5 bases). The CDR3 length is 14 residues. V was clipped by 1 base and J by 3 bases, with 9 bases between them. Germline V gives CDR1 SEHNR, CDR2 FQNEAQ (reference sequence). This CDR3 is CASSLDAGDTEAFF. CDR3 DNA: TGTGCCAGCAGCTTAGATGCGGGGGACACTGAAGCTTTCTTT.

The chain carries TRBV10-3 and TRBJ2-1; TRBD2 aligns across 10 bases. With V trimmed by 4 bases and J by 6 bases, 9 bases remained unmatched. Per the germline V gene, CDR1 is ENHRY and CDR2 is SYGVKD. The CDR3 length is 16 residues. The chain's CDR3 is CAISARSGGETNEQFF. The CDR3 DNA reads TGTGCCATCAGTGCAAGGAGCGGGGGGGAGACCAATGAGCAGTTCTTC.

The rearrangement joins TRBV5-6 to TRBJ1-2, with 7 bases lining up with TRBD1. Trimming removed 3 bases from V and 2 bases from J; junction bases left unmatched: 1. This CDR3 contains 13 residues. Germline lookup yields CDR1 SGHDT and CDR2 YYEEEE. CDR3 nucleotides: TGTGCCAGCAGCTCGACAGGGAACTATGGCTACACCTTC. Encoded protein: CASSSTGNYGYTF.

The CDR3 region has the DNA TGTGCCAGCAGCCTCCCTAGCGGGTGGGGGGAGACCCAGTACTTC. Translating it yields CASSLPSGWGETQYF. The chain recombines TRBV3-1 (or the pseudogene TRBV3-2) with TRBJ2-5; the match to TRBD2 covers 8 bases. With V trimmed by 4 bases and J by 5 bases, 9 bases remained unmatched. Germline CDR1 and CDR2: LGHDT and YNNKEL (reference sequence). The CDR3 has 15 amino acids.

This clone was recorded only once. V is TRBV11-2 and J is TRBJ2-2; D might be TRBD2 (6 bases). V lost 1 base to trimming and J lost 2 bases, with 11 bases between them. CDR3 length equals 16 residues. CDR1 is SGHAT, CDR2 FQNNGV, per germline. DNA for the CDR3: TGTGCCAGCAGCTTAGCGGGGGATCCCAACACCGGGGAGCTGTTTTTT. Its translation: CASSLAGDPNTGELFF.

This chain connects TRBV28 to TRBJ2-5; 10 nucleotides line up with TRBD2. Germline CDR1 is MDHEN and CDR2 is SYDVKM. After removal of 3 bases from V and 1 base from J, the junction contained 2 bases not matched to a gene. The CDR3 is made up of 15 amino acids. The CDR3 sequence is CASSLIAGGQETQYF. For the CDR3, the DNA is TGTGCCAGCAGTTTGATAGCGGGGGGCCAAGAGACCCAGTACTTC.